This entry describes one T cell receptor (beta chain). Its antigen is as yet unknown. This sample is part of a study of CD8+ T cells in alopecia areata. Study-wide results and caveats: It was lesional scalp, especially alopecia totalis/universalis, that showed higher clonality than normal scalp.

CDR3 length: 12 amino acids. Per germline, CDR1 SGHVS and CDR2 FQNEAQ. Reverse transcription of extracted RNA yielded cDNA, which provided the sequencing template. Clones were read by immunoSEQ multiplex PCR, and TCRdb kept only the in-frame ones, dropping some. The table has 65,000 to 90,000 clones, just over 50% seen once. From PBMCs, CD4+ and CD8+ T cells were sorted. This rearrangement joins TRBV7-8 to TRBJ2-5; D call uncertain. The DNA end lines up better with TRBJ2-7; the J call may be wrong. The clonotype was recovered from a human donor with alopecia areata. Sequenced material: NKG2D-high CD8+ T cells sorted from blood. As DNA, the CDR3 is TGTGCCAGCAGCTTAACGGACTACGAGCAGTACTTC. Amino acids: CASSLTDYEQYF.